This entry is about one T cell receptor (beta chain). Its matching antigen is unknown. There are 14 residues in the CDR3. CDR1 LNHNV and CDR2 YYDKDF come from the germline V gene (reference sequence). The V and J ends lost 1 base and 6 bases respectively, with 12 bases between them. TCRdb's copy holds only in-frame clones and misses some; the assay was immunoSEQ multiplex PCR. The sample holds 95,000 to 150,000 clones, around 86% seen once. This entry belongs to a study of T cell responses to AZD1222 COVID-19 vaccine. Study-level information: Both about-4-week and about-12-week second-dose recipients were combined.

Whole-study findings and limits: It should be noted that donors were predominantly white British and more often female, and clonal diversity was possibly underestimated. Increases in Spike-specific TCR breadth and depth were seen after two AZD1222 doses.

This TCR was recovered from an adult in good health. The chain joins TRBV15 to TRBJ1-1, with D tentatively TRBD1 (6 bases). The starting material was peripheral blood, obtained on day 0 of AZD1222 vaccination. Here the CDR3 DNA reads TGTGCCACCAGCAGAGCAGGGGAAGGCCCTGAAGCTTTCTTT. Translated, it gives CATSRAGEGPEAFF.